This TCR beta chain was sequenced during a study of graft-versus-host responses after intestinal transplantation. On this clone: What it recognizes is unknown.

The J segment lost 0 bases and the V segment lost 4 bases, leaving 7 bases of the junction unmatched. The germline CDR1 and CDR2 sequences are SGHTA and FQGNSA. The CDR3 has 17 residues. TCRdb keeps only in-frame clones here, not all; method: immunoSEQ multiplex PCR. The data contain around 100,000 clones, roughly 89% of them singletons. The chain employs TRBV7-2 and TRBJ1-3; 9 nucleotides agree with TRBD1. The sample in question was unstimulated CD4+ T cells sorted from spleen or lymph node cells, obtained before transplant. The sequence was collected from a human donor who was the organ donor for an intestinal transplant. The CDR3 DNA reads TGTGCCAGCAGCTGGCGGACAGGGGCTTTCTCTGGAAACACCATATATTTT. Translation: CASSWRTGAFSGNTIYF.